The 20 T cell receptor beta chains reported below all come from one sample, sequenced in a study of T cell repertoires in cytomegalovirus infection. Antigens for these TCRs are unknown. TCRdb called the reads again in MiXCR, with one record for every CDR3 protein. This sample has tens of thousands of distinct CDR3 sequences, with roughly a quarter found just once. Sequenced here: CD8+ T cells from cultured PBMCs, sampled from culture after CMV antigen stimulation. The receptors originated from a human donor in good health (CMV status not recorded). Some clones in this sample may be carry-over from other donors' samples.

This clonotype was counted a few times. The rearrangement links TRBV9 to TRBJ2-1, with D tentatively TRBD2 (5 bases). Germline CDR1 reads SGDLS; CDR2 reads YYNGEE. V was clipped by 4 bases and J by 0 bases, with 14 bases between them. The CDR3 has 16 amino acids. The CDR3 here is CASSLEGSPSYNEQFF. For the CDR3, the DNA is TGTGCCAGCAGCTTAGAGGGAAGTCCCTCCTACAATGAGCAGTTCTTC.

This clonotype was seen many times. This chain uses TRBV7-9 with TRBJ1-2; the match to TRBD1 covers 7 bases. There are 16 residues in the CDR3. The germline V gene has CDR1 SEHNR and CDR2 FQNEAQ (reference sequence). V lost 4 bases and J lost 7; bases outside the gene matches: 15. The CDR3 DNA sequence: TGTGCCAGCAGCTCTCGACAGGGTCCAAAGGGGATTGGCTACACCTTC. Amino acid sequence: CASSSRQGPKGIGYTF.

There are a few counts of this clonotype. The chain carries TRBV5-1 and TRBJ2-7; 8 nucleotides line up with TRBD2. This CDR3 contains 15 residues. CDR1 is SGHRS and CDR2 is YFSETQ in the germline V gene. Trimming took 4 bases from V and 5 from J; bases not matched to a gene: 11. The CDR3: CASSPETGGIHEQYF. In DNA form, the CDR3 reads TGCGCCAGCAGCCCTGAAACGGGGGGGATCCACGAGCAGTACTTC.

This clonotype was counted many times. The V and J genes are TRBV7-6 and TRBJ2-5; TRBD2 is a possible D gene (5 bases). The germline gives CDR1 SGHVS, CDR2 FNYEAQ. V lost 1 base to trimming and J lost 5 bases, with 14 bases between them. The CDR3 contains 15 residues. The CDR3 spells CASSLEGSLAETQYF. DNA of the CDR3: TGTGCCAGCAGCTTAGAAGGCAGCTTAGCGGAGACCCAGTACTTC. Filled out from reference TRBV7-6 and TRBJ2-5, the complete variable domain reads GAGVSQSPRYKVTKRGQDVALRCDPISGHVSLYWYRQALGQGPEFLTYFNYEAQQDKSGLPNDRFSAERPEGSISTLTIQRTEQRDSAMYRCASSLEGSLAETQYFGPGTRLLVL.

Many counts were recorded for this clonotype. V is TRBV20-1 and J is TRBJ2-3, with 8 bases identical to TRBD2. The CDR3 extends over 15 amino acids. The V segment lost 2 bases and the J segment 0 bases; nucleotides outside the gene matches: 4. In germline, CDR1 is DFQATT, CDR2 SNEGSKA (reference sequence). The CDR3 sequence: CSARPLAESTDTQYF. CDR3 nucleotide sequence: TGCAGTGCTAGACCACTAGCGGAGAGCACAGATACGCAGTATTTT.

This clonotype was observed a handful of times. The J gene is TRBJ1-3, the V gene TRBV30; no reliable D call. The CDR3 contains 15 residues. The ends were cut back, 3 bases at V and 0 bases at J, with 12 bases in the middle. CDR1 and CDR2 (germline): GTSNPN, SVGIG (reference sequence). As DNA, the CDR3 is TGTGCCTGGAGGTCACCGGTTAACTCTGGAAACACCATATATTTT. Protein product: CAWRSPVNSGNTIYF.

V gene TRBV20-1 combines with J gene TRBJ1-1, with TRBD1 matching 9 bases. Germline V lookup: CDR1 DFQATT, CDR2 SNEGSKA (reference sequence). CDR3 length equals 17 residues. The V and J ends lost 0 bases and 5 bases, in that order; junction bases with no gene match: 13. This CDR3 reads CSARDATGGPLGTEAFF. The CDR3 coding sequence is TGCAGTGCTAGAGATGCGACAGGGGGACCCCTTGGGACTGAAGCTTTCTTT.

This clonotype is medium-sized within its sample. This chain links TRBV11-2 with TRBJ1-6; D gene uncertain. The CDR3 contains 14 residues. In germline, CDR1 is SGHAT, CDR2 FQNNGV. V dropped 0 bases and J dropped 8 bases, with 8 bases sitting between them. The CDR3 bases are TGTGCCAGCAGCTTAGATCTCCCAGATTCACCCCTCCACTTT. It translates to CASSLDLPDSPLHF.

The CDR3: CASSGLADQETQYF. For the CDR3, the DNA is TGTGCCAGCAGCGGACTAGCTGACCAAGAGACCCAGTACTTC. The genes are TRBV27 and TRBJ2-5; 8 bases map to TRBD2. Trimming cost V 6 bases and J 0 bases; bases outside gene matches: 3. This CDR3 has 14 residues. CDR1 is MNHEY, CDR2 SMNVEV, per germline (reference sequence).

A few counts support this clonotype. The CDR3 DNA reads TGTGCCAGCAGCCAAGGAAATCTAGCCAAAAACATTCAGTACTTC. This codes for CASSQGNLAKNIQYF. The chain recombines TRBV14 with TRBJ2-4, with D hard to call. With 1 base removed from V and 0 bases from J, the gap between germline ends came to 7 bases. The CDR3 has 15 residues. Germline V gene data show CDR1 as SGHDN and CDR2 as FVKESK.

This clonotype has at least ten counts. The chain combines TRBV7-9 with TRBJ2-3, with TRBD2 matching 10 bases. The CDR3 contains 15 residues. Germline V lookup: CDR1 SEHNR, CDR2 FQNEAQ (reference sequence). The junction had 4 bases not matched to a gene; V was cut back by 5 bases and J by 2 bases. Here the CDR3 reads CASSPSGGATDTQYF. The CDR3 DNA reads as TGTGCCAGCAGCCCGAGCGGGGGGGCCACAGATACGCAGTATTTT.

This clonotype was found many times. The rearrangement uses TRBV10-3 and TRBJ2-5, with 10 bases aligning to TRBD2. CDR3 size: 16 residues. The junction had 5 bases not matched to a gene; V was cut back by 4 bases and J by 0 bases. Germline CDR1 reads ENHRY; CDR2 reads SYGVKD. In DNA form, the CDR3 reads TGTGCCATCAGTGTAAGCCTAGCGGGGGACCAAGAGACCCAGTACTTC. It codes for CAISVSLAGDQETQYF.

Comment on this clonotype: Sequence at one end of the junction differs from germline and may be a read error. The chain uses TRBV27 and TRBJ1-1; D unclear. CDR1 and CDR2 from the germline V gene are MNHEY and SMNVEV (reference sequence). This CDR3 comprises 14 residues. CDR3 sequence reads: CAGSLVARNTEAFF. As DNA, the CDR3 is TGTGCCGGCAGTTTAGTGGCAAGGAACACTGAAGCTTTCTTT.

In this sample, this clonotype turned up a few times. V gene TRBV27 combines with J gene TRBJ2-1; 11 nucleotides match TRBD2. V was pared by 6 bases and J by 7 bases, with 5 bases of the junction left unmatched. Germline V gives CDR1 MNHEY, CDR2 SMNVEV (reference sequence). CDR3 length: 14 residues. The CDR3 sequence is CASRTSGSRNEQFF. DNA of the CDR3: TGTGCCAGCAGAACTAGCGGGAGTCGGAATGAGCAGTTCTTC.

This clonotype is classed as medium-sized. The chain recombines TRBV7-2 with TRBJ2-5, with D hard to call. Trimming cost V 1 base and J 4 bases, with 4 bases left between them. There are 12 residues in the CDR3. Germline V gene lookup returns CDR1 SGHTA and CDR2 FQGNSA. The CDR3 protein is CASSLGRETQYF. Written as DNA, the CDR3 is TGTGCCAGCAGCTTAGGGCGAGAGACCCAGTACTTC.

The V call is TRBV27, the J call TRBJ1-5, with D tentatively TRBD1 (5 bases). Germline lookup yields CDR1 MNHEY and CDR2 SMNVEV (reference sequence). The CDR3 totals 15 residues. V gave up 3 bases and J gave up 1 base, with 10 bases separating them. The chain's CDR3 is CASSLDGGSNQPQHF. The CDR3 bases are TGTGCCAGCAGTTTGGACGGGGGAAGCAATCAGCCCCAGCATTTT.

The rearrangement links TRBV7-9 to TRBJ2-3, with a possible D match to TRBD2 (6 bases). Germline lookup yields CDR1 SEHNR and CDR2 FQNEAQ (reference sequence). The CDR3 loop spans 17 amino acids. Between the trimmed V and J ends, which lost 1 base and 0 bases, there was a span of 14 bases. CDR3 coding DNA: TGTGCCAGCAGCTTAGGCTCGGCTAGCGCTAGCACAGATACGCAGTATTTT. Amino acid sequence: CASSLGSASASTDTQYF.

A few counts support this clonotype. The V gene is TRBV4-1, the J gene TRBJ2-3; the D is unclear. The V gene lost 0 bases and the J gene lost 8 bases, with 12 bases spanning the gap. This CDR3 is built from 14 residues. CDR1 is MGHRA and CDR2 is YSYEKL in the germline V gene. The CDR3 region is CASSQESTRGTQYF. The CDR3, as DNA: TGCGCCAGCAGCCAAGAAAGTACGCGTGGTACGCAGTATTTT.

J is TRBJ2-3 and V is TRBV12-3 or TRBV12-4, with unresolved D. This CDR3 comprises 12 residues. Trimming shortened V by 5 bases and J by 4 bases, and 7 bases separated the two germline ends. The CDR3 loop is CASSPLPDTQYF. The CDR3 DNA reads as TGTGCCAGCAGTCCCCTCCCAGATACGCAGTATTTT.

This clonotype was observed a handful of times. This chain connects TRBV4-2 to TRBJ1-2; D possibly corresponds to TRBD1 (5 bases). V was clipped by 0 bases and J by 3 bases, with 8 bases between them. CDR1 is LGHNA and CDR2 is YNFKEQ in the germline V gene. The CDR3 sequence is 14 residues long. CDR3 sequence (DNA): TGTGCCAGCAGCCAAGAGGGGGGGGACTATGGCTACACCTTC. Translation gives CASSQEGGDYGYTF.